A selection of T cell receptor beta chains follows, all from one sample in a study of cytomegalovirus exposure and HLA in healthy donors. Repertoires were generated with immunoSEQ multiplex PCR, while TCRdb's copy carries only in-frame clones and drops some. The table records some 250,000 clones, roughly 86% of them present only once. Sequenced sample: PBMCs. The receptors originated from a woman in her twenties or thirties in good health and CMV-seropositive. CDR3s include the opening cysteine and the closing phenylalanine or tryptophan.

TRBV4-1 CASSQESIGAVNTEAFF
TRBV18 CASAGTGRWDEQFF
TRBV14 CASRWGLEDTQYF
TRBV9 CASSVGRAGAQYEQYF
TRBV7-8 CASSPTSGRQETQYF
TRBV5-1 CASGEIPGDEQFF
TRBV5-1 CASSPEGRVGNEQFF
TRBV13 CASSFSTDTQYF
TRBV28 CASSLLWTGTGELFF
TRBV7-3 CASSSRTSGGDTQYF
TRBV16 CASSGGAGNQPQHF
TRBV6-1 CASSLHTSGTNEQFF
TRBV6-5 CASSYSAGGNYGYTF
TRBV7-9 CASSPNRGSYYEQYF
TRBV5-4 CASSLNPGTGELFF
TRBV27 CASSLISGRGTGELFF
TRBV2 CASRPQGSYGYTF
TRBV7-9 CASSPPQGYEQYF
TRBV19 CASTKTQTGELFF
TRBV7-3 CASSAGTSVFNEQFF
TRBV5-1 CASRPTESPSYEQYF
TRBV27 CASSFHPVTGVDYEQYF
TRBV19 CASSSSVSAFF
TRBV11-3 CASSGTGSGANVLTF
TRBV18 CASSPGRGGSYEQYF
TRBV29-1 CSVGREGNQPQHF
TRBV5-1 CASSLIAGDTQYF
TRBV4-1 CASSQDPFGQEWF
TRBV7-8 CASSPHRTVYGYTF
TRBV13 CASSSTLAEGFQETQYF
TRBV15 CATSRASGSPYEQFF
TRBV11-2 CASSSLLRLAGTGELFF
TRBV9 CASSVVSGFTGELFF
TRBV29-1 CSVEYWGDEQFF
TRBV11-2 CASSLGQEYEQYF